Presented here are 12 T cell receptor beta chains from one specimen sequenced in a study of T cell repertoires in cytomegalovirus infection. MiXCR, run by TCRdb on the reads, gives a single entry per CDR3 protein. Here the sample spans hundreds of thousands of distinct CDR3 sequences, about 24% being singletons. What was sequenced was CD8+ T cells from PBMCs. The receptors were sampled from a human donor in good health (CMV status not recorded). Some clones in this sample may be carry-over from other donors' samples.

In its sample, this clonotype was seen a few times. The V call is TRBV28, the J call TRBJ2-7, with 12 bases that match TRBD2. CDR3 length equals 15 residues. Germline CDR1 is MDHEN and CDR2 is SYDVKM. V shed 4 bases, J shed 6 bases, and the junction held 7 bases outside the gene matches. The CDR3 here is CASSSRTSGASEQYV. CDR3 nucleotides: TGTGCCAGCAGTTCTCGGACTAGCGGGGCAAGCGAGCAGTACGTC.

This clonotype was seen a handful of times. This CDR3 reads CASFRGDTQYF. In DNA, the CDR3 is TGTGCCAGCTTCAGGGGAGATACGCAGTATTTT. V and J are TRBV19 and TRBJ2-3; D perhaps matches TRBD1 (6 bases). Germline V gene sequence: CDR1 LNHDA, CDR2 SQIVND (reference sequence). This CDR3 has 11 residues. The V end was cut by 9 bases, the J end by 5 bases, with 9 bases between.

This clonotype came up many times. The gene calls are TRBV6-2 or TRBV6-3 and TRBJ1-2; D is unclear. Germline loops: CDR1 MNHEY, CDR2 SVGEGT. Trimming took 0 bases from V and 8 from J, leaving 13 bases between them. This CDR3 has 14 amino acids. CDR3 sequence (DNA): TGTGCCAGCAGTTACTCCGCGTCGAGAGAAGGCTACACCTTC. It encodes CASSYSASREGYTF.

The CDR3 bases are TGTGCCAGCAGCCTTAGGGGGGGGGGCCGGGAGACCCAGTACTTC. Its translation: CASSLRGGGRETQYF. The genes are TRBV7-3 and TRBJ2-5; D may be TRBD2 (7 bases). Trimming removed 5 bases from V and 5 bases from J, with 18 bases in between. This CDR3 comprises 15 residues. Germline CDR1 and CDR2: SGHTA and FQGTGA.

This clonotype was picked up many times. Here the CDR3 reads CASSLRVAGLDTQYF. The CDR3 bases are TGTGCCAGCAGCTTACGAGTCGCGGGGCTCGATACGCAGTATTTT. The rearrangement joins TRBV7-2 to TRBJ2-3, with a possible D match to TRBD2 (6 bases). Per the germline V gene, CDR1 is SGHTA and CDR2 is FQGNSA. The CDR3 sequence is 15 residues long. Trimming shortened V by 2 bases and J by 6 bases, and 15 bases separated the two germline ends.

CDR3 bases: TGCAGCGTTGAAGGTGCGAACACTGAAGCTTTCTTT. Protein product: CSVEGANTEAFF. The chain uses TRBV29-1 and TRBJ1-1; D not resolved. The CDR3 extends over 12 amino acids. CDR1 is SQVTM, CDR2 ANQGSEA, per germline. Trimming cost V 1 base and J 1 base, with 4 bases left between them.

The CDR3: CASSYVAASYNEQFF. CDR3 bases: TGTGCCAGCAGTTACGTAGCAGCCTCCTACAATGAGCAGTTCTTC. The V call is TRBV6-5, the J call TRBJ2-1; D not resolved. This CDR3 region has 15 residues. Germline loops: CDR1 MNHEY, CDR2 SVGAGI. Trimming cost V 2 bases and J 0 bases, with 8 bases left between them.

This clonotype was recorded many times. This rearrangement joins TRBV7-6 to TRBJ2-2; D is perhaps TRBD1 (5 bases). The germline V and J ends were trimmed by 1 base and 2 bases, with 11 bases remaining between them. This CDR3 has 16 residues. Germline V lookup: CDR1 SGHVS, CDR2 FNYEAQ. CDR3 residues: CASSLGQITNTGELFF. The CDR3 DNA reads as TGTGCCAGCAGCTTAGGACAGATAACTAACACCGGGGAGCTGTTTTTT.

This clonotype was seen ten or more times. The chain uses TRBV7-3 and TRBJ2-7, with D unclear. CDR1 is SGHTA, CDR2 FQGTGA, per germline. The V end was cut by 5 bases, the J end by 6 bases, with 14 bases between. CDR3 length: 13 residues. The CDR3 DNA reads as TGTGCCAGCAGCCCCCACCCCGCTGGCGAGCAGTACGTC. Translating gives CASSPHPAGEQYV.

This clonotype was picked up a small number of times. J is TRBJ1-6 and V is TRBV10-3; D is perhaps TRBD1 (5 bases). V was trimmed by 10 bases and J by 7 bases, leaving 11 bases between them. This CDR3 comprises 12 residues. Looked up from germline, CDR1 is ENHRY and CDR2 is SYGVKD. CDR3 residues: CARGHQNSPLHF. In DNA, the CDR3 is TGTGCCAGAGGACATCAGAATTCACCCCTCCACTTT.

This clonotype was counted only a few times. Written as DNA, the CDR3 is TGCGCCAGCAGCCAAGATCGGGGTACTAACTATGGCTACACCTTC. It specifies CASSQDRGTNYGYTF. The chain links TRBV4-1 to TRBJ1-2; D is unresolved. Trimming cost V 0 bases and J 0 bases, with 8 bases left between them. Germline V CDR1 and CDR2: MGHRA, YSYEKL. This CDR3 spans 15 amino acids.

Comment on this clonotype: An end of the junction differs from the germline gene, which may be a read error. The chain employs TRBV4-1 and TRBJ2-5; D may be TRBD2 (5 bases). Looked up from germline, CDR1 is MGHRA and CDR2 is YSYEKL. CDR3 length equals 13 residues. The CDR3 nucleotides read TGTGCCAGCAGCCCCGAGGGCCTGAAGACCCAGTACTTC. The encoded protein is CASSPEGLKTQYF.